The present TCR beta chain was sequenced within a study of CD8+ T cells in alopecia areata. Study-wide results and limits: Tissue-resident alphabeta T cells belonging to normal skin likewise get sequenced within scalp specimens.

V dropped 0 bases and J dropped 6; count of bases not matched to a gene: 6. CDR1 and CDR2 (germline): SGDLS, YYNGEE. The CDR3 totals 15 residues. Sequencing relied on a cDNA template that was reverse transcribed from extracted RNA. Method: immunoSEQ multiplex PCR; TCRdb's copy keeps in-frame clones and lacks some. The sample lists roughly 150,000 clones; around 87% were seen once. This clone was picked up one time. Antigen specificity is unknown. The V and J genes are TRBV9 and TRBJ2-3, with 8 bases fitting TRBD2. The sequenced sample was CD8+ T cells sorted from blood, obtained at week 0. This clonotype was obtained from a human donor with alopecia areata. This CDR3 reads CASSVAGGASDTQYF. The CDR3 DNA follows: TGTGCCAGCAGCGTAGCCGGGGGGGCGTCGGATACGCAGTATTTT.